This section outlines one T cell receptor (beta chain) sequence together with its context. The antigen remains unidentified. CDR1 is SGDLS and CDR2 is YYNGEE in the germline V gene. V lost 1 base and J lost 2, with 9 bases in between. The CDR3 is 14 residues long. Single viable CD3+CD4+CD8-CD45RO+ cells were sorted as the memory CD4+ T cells. This entry comes from a study of memory CD4+ T cells and cytomegalovirus serostatus. Using immunoSEQ multiplex PCR, the repertoire was profiled, and TCRdb retains in-frame clones only, with some absent. The sample lists about 82,000 clones, 65% to 85% seen once, with roughly 0.79% in the top ten. Overall study findings and caveats: Of more than 150 reported CMV TCRbeta sequences, roughly 70 were found in memory CD4+ repertoires.

Sequencing used memory CD4+ T cells from blood. This chain joins TRBV9 and TRBJ1-1, with D perhaps matching TRBD1 (6 bases). The sequence derives from an adult in good health and CMV-seronegative. CDR3 nucleotides: TGTGCCAGCAGCGTAAACAGGGTTAACACTGAAGCTTTCTTT. It encodes CASSVNRVNTEAFF.